A single sample gave rise to the 32 T cell receptor beta chains below, sequenced in a study of T cell responses to AZD1222 COVID-19 vaccine. Assay used: immunoSEQ multiplex PCR; TCRdb lists only in-frame clones, some missing. The profile shows some 90,000 clones, around 86% of them singletons. The material sequenced was peripheral blood, taken on day 0 of AZD1222 vaccination. Receptors originate from an adult in good health.

The chain is built from TRBV14 and TRBJ2-3; TRBD1 is a possible D gene (6 bases). V lost 4 bases, J lost 1 base, and 15 bases lay in between. Germline V gene lookup returns CDR1 SGHDN and CDR2 FVKESK. CDR3 length: 16 amino acids. CDR3 nucleotides: TGTGCCAGCAGCCCAAGGCAGGGGCCCGGCACAGATACGCAGTATTTT. This sequence encodes CASSPRQGPGTDTQYF. Together with reference TRBV14 and TRBJ2-3, the CDR3 gives the full variable domain: EAGVTQFPSHSVIEKGQTVTLRCDPISGHDNLYWYRRVMGKEIKFLLHFVKESKQDESGMPNNRFLAERTGGTYSTLKVQPAELEDSGVYFCASSPRQGPGTDTQYFGPGTRLTVL.

The table lists this clone with a count of one. The chain couples TRBV6-8 to TRBJ1-3; 7 bases line up with TRBD1. The CDR3 contains 18 residues. The junction had 18 bases not matched to a gene; V was cut back by 8 bases and J by 2 bases. The germline V gene has CDR1 MNHGY and CDR2 SAAAGT. For the CDR3, the DNA is TGTGCCAGCCGCCCGGGGAGGGGGCGGATCGACCCTGGAAACACCATATATTTT. Its protein product is CASRPGRGRIDPGNTIYF.

The chain combines TRBV11-2 with TRBJ1-2, with D perhaps matching TRBD1 (6 bases). V gave up 4 bases and J gave up 0 bases, with 15 bases separating them. Germline CDR1 SGHAT, CDR2 FQNNGV. CDR3 length: 16 residues. CDR3 in DNA: TGTGCCAGCAGCTCTATTGCGGGGGCGACTAACTATGGCTACACCTTC. Protein: CASSSIAGATNYGYTF.

The chain is built from TRBV19 and TRBJ1-5; TRBD1 is a possible D gene (6 bases). Germline lookup yields CDR1 LNHDA and CDR2 SQIVND (reference sequence). The ends were cut back, 7 bases at V and 2 bases at J, with 21 bases in the middle. The CDR3 runs 17 residues. The CDR3 sequence: CASTLKGGWDRNQPQHF. In nucleotides, the CDR3 is TGTGCCAGTACCCTAAAGGGGGGCTGGGATCGCAATCAGCCCCAGCATTTT.

The chain's CDR3 is CASTPSLNYGYTF. CDR3 bases: TGTGCCAGCACCCCTTCTTTGAACTATGGCTACACCTTC. The chain carries TRBV12-3 or TRBV12-4 and TRBJ1-2; unclear D gene. The CDR3 loop spans 13 amino acids. With 7 bases removed from V and 2 bases from J, the gap between germline ends came to 11 bases.

This clone has a handful of counts. The chain joins TRBV7-6 to TRBJ2-2; no clear D. V lost 4 bases, J lost 3 bases, and 24 bases lay in between. Germline CDR1 SGHVS, CDR2 FNYEAQ. This CDR3 has 19 amino acids. The CDR3 bases are TGTGCCAGCAGCTCCGCTTTAACGGCCTCACGGCCTTACACCGGGGAGCTGTTTTTT. Protein sequence: CASSSALTASRPYTGELFF.

V and J are TRBV6-5 and TRBJ2-2; D is unclear. The CDR3 has 14 amino acids. Germline V gives CDR1 MNHEY, CDR2 SVGAGI. Trimming pared 2 bases from V and 5 bases from J, leaving 9 bases between. CDR3 sequence: CASSYQILTGELFF. CDR3 DNA: TGTGCCAGCAGTTACCAAATCCTAACCGGGGAGCTGTTTTTT.

This clone was detected only a few times. This sequence joins TRBV3-1 (or the pseudogene TRBV3-2) and TRBJ1-2; the D is unclear. The CDR3 consists of 15 residues. The germline V gene has CDR1 LGHDT and CDR2 YNNKEL (reference sequence). Trimming left V 1 base short and J 1 base short, with 10 bases between. In DNA form, the CDR3 reads TGTGCCAGCAGCCAAGGAAGGACCGGTAACTATGGCTACACCTTC. It translates to CASSQGRTGNYGYTF.

This chain connects TRBV7-3 to TRBJ2-3; D is unresolved. CDR3 size: 14 residues. Germline CDR1 SGHTA, CDR2 FQGTGA. V was cut by 1 base and J by 0 bases, with 5 bases left in between. The CDR3 DNA sequence: TGTGCCAGCAGCTTAAGGGGTAGCACAGATACGCAGTATTTT. This sequence encodes CASSLRGSTDTQYF.

The CDR3 here is CASNTDRTESRQYF. CDR3 DNA sequence: TGTGCCAGCAACACGGACAGGACCGAGTCACGGCAGTACTTC. This chain uses TRBV7-9 with TRBJ2-7; 7 nucleotides agree with TRBD1. The CDR3 covers 14 residues. Germline V gene data show CDR1 as SEHNR and CDR2 as FQNEAQ (reference sequence). The J segment lost 9 bases and the V segment lost 7 bases, leaving 15 bases of the junction unmatched.

CDR3 region: CASSYSKGVGEKLFF. The CDR3 DNA reads as TGTGCCAGCAGTTACTCGAAAGGGGTAGGCGAAAAACTGTTTTTT. V usage is TRBV6-5 and J usage is TRBJ1-4, with TRBD1 as a possible D gene (5 bases). V was cut by 0 bases and J by 8 bases, with 13 bases left in between. There are 15 residues in the CDR3. Germline V gene data show CDR1 as MNHEY and CDR2 as SVGAGI.

The genes are TRBV27 and TRBJ2-4; D perhaps matches TRBD2 (6 bases). Germline V gene lookup returns CDR1 MNHEY and CDR2 SMNVEV (reference sequence). The CDR3 runs 15 residues. V lost 5 bases and J 0 bases, leaving 11 bases between the germline ends. The CDR3 DNA reads TGTGCCAGCAGTGCCGGAGGGGTAGCCAAAAACATTCAGTACTTC. Translating gives CASSAGGVAKNIQYF.

The rearrangement joins TRBV7-2 to TRBJ2-5, with 8 bases lining up with TRBD1. Germline-derived CDR1 and CDR2 are SGHTA and FQGNSA. Unmatched junction bases numbered 6, after V lost 4 bases and J lost 5 bases. The CDR3 is 14 amino acids. CDR3 region: CASSYQGAEETQYF. The CDR3, as DNA: TGTGCCAGCAGCTATCAGGGGGCTGAGGAGACCCAGTACTTC.

This sequence joins TRBV19 and TRBJ1-5; 10 bases are shared with TRBD1. This CDR3 region has 14 residues. The germline V gene has CDR1 LNHDA and CDR2 SQIVND (reference sequence). The V segment lost 5 bases and the J segment 6 bases; nucleotides outside the gene matches: 4. The CDR3 coding sequence is TGTGCCAGTAGTCCGACAGGGGGCAGTCAGCCCCAGCATTTT. Its translation is CASSPTGGSQPQHF. Variable domain in full (rest from reference TRBV19 and TRBJ1-5): DGGITQSPKYLFRKEGQNVTLSCEQNLNHDAMYWYRQDPGQGLRLIYYSQIVNDFQKGDIAEGYSVSREKKESFPLTVTSAQKNPTAFYLCASSPTGGSQPQHFGDGTRLSIL.

J is TRBJ2-2 and V is TRBV5-1, with D unresolved. V dropped 0 bases and J dropped 5 bases, with 20 bases sitting between them. The V gene's germline CDR1 is SGHRS and CDR2 YFSETQ. This CDR3 spans 18 amino acids. DNA of the CDR3: TGCGCCAGCAGCTTGGAGGCGGTCGGTGGGCTTAGGACCGGGGAGCTGTTTTTT. Its translation: CASSLEAVGGLRTGELFF.

The chain recombines TRBV6-4 with TRBJ2-1, with 7 bases that match TRBD2. Germline CDR1 and CDR2: MRHNA and SNTAGT. There are 14 residues in the CDR3. V dropped 10 bases and J dropped 4; count of bases not matched to a gene: 10. CDR3: CATYRTSPYNEQFF. The CDR3 nucleotides read TGTGCCACATATCGGACTAGTCCTTACAATGAGCAGTTCTTC.

On this clone: Other DNA sequences from this sample encode an identical CDR3 as well. The chain is built from TRBV9 and TRBJ1-3; D unresolved. The CDR3 covers 14 residues. V lost 4 bases and J 1 base, leaving 9 bases between the germline ends. CDR1 is SGDLS and CDR2 is YYNGEE in the germline V gene. The CDR3 protein is CASSFGGSGNTIYF. CDR3 bases: TGTGCCAGCAGCTTTGGAGGATCTGGAAACACCATATATTTT.

In the case of this clone: A read error may account for a junction end that differs from germline. The genes are TRBV6-1 and TRBJ1-2; unclear D gene. The germline gives CDR1 MNHNS, CDR2 SASEGT. CDR3 length equals 14 residues. The CDR3 DNA reads TGTGCCAGCAGGGAAGGGTTGTTAGGCTATGGCTACACCTTC. Encoded protein: CASREGLLGYGYTF.

V gene TRBV18 combines with J gene TRBJ1-5, with D maybe TRBD1 (5 bases). CDR1 is KGHSH, CDR2 LQKENI, per germline. The CDR3 loop spans 16 amino acids. V dropped 3 bases and J dropped 0 bases, with 12 bases sitting between them. CDR3 residues: CASSPGPPYSNQPQHF. DNA of the CDR3: TGTGCCAGCTCACCGGGACCTCCCTATAGCAATCAGCCCCAGCATTTT.

V is TRBV5-6 and J is TRBJ2-6; 7 positions match TRBD2. Germline V gene sequence: CDR1 SGHDT, CDR2 YYEEEE. The CDR3 totals 18 residues. The V segment lost 2 bases and the J segment 0 bases; nucleotides outside the gene matches: 8. The CDR3 reads CASSLPGLTDSGANVLTF. The CDR3 DNA reads TGTGCCAGCAGCTTACCGGGACTAACCGACTCTGGGGCCAACGTCCTGACTTTC.

The genes are TRBV2 and TRBJ1-5, with no clear D. The germline V gene encodes CDR1 SNHLY and CDR2 FYNNEI. The CDR3 covers 14 residues. Trimming took 1 base from V and 2 from J, leaving 6 bases between them. The CDR3 spells CASSEDGGNQPQHF. For the CDR3, the DNA is TGTGCCAGCAGTGAAGATGGAGGCAATCAGCCCCAGCATTTT.

This chain links TRBV19 with TRBJ1-5; D may be TRBD1 (6 bases). This CDR3 has 15 residues. V lost 4 bases and J 1 base, leaving 11 bases between the germline ends. CDR1 and CDR2 from the germline V gene are LNHDA and SQIVND (reference sequence). CDR3 bases: TGTGCCAGTAGTACAGGGGAATGGAGCAATCAGCCCCAGCATTTT. Translating gives CASSTGEWSNQPQHF.

The V call is TRBV4-1, the J call TRBJ1-5; D is possibly TRBD1 (5 bases). This CDR3 contains 15 residues. V lost 1 base to trimming and J lost 10 bases, with 17 bases between them. Germline lookup yields CDR1 MGHRA and CDR2 YSYEKL. The CDR3: CASSQVGTPVEPQHF. CDR3 DNA: TGCGCCAGCAGCCAAGTGGGGACCCCCGTCGAACCCCAGCATTTT.

Only a few counts were recorded for this clone. The rearrangement uses TRBV18 and TRBJ1-3; D gene ambiguous. Trimming cost V 2 bases and J 0 bases, with 8 bases left between them. The germline V gene has CDR1 KGHSH and CDR2 LQKENI. The CDR3 totals 15 residues. This CDR3 reads CASSPSADSGNTIYF. The CDR3 bases are TGTGCCAGCTCACCATCGGCAGACTCTGGAAACACCATATATTTT. Based on the CDR3 plus reference TRBV18 and TRBJ1-3, the full variable domain is NAGVMQNPRHLVRRRGQEARLRCSPMKGHSHVYWYRQLPEEGLKFMVYLQKENIIDESGMPKERFSAEFPKEGPSILRIQQVVRGDSAAYFCASSPSADSGNTIYFGEGSWLTVV.

This clone showed up just a few times. This chain joins TRBV6-5 and TRBJ2-5; 8 bases align to TRBD1. CDR3 length: 14 residues. Looked up from germline, CDR1 is MNHEY and CDR2 is SVGAGI. V shed 6 bases and J 5 bases; nucleotides not matched to a gene: 8. CDR3 in amino acids: CASSPQGAGETQYF. The CDR3 bases are TGTGCCAGCAGCCCGCAGGGGGCAGGGGAGACCCAGTACTTC.

The rearrangement uses TRBV7-2 and TRBJ2-5; possibly TRBD1 or TRBD2 for D (5 bases each). Between the trimmed V and J ends, which lost 3 bases and 5 bases, there was a span of 16 bases. The CDR3 has 15 amino acids. CDR1 is SGHTA, CDR2 FQGNSA, per germline. The CDR3 is CASSFNYGARETQYF. The CDR3 bases are TGTGCCAGCAGCTTCAACTACGGGGCTCGGGAGACCCAGTACTTC. Filled out from reference TRBV7-2 and TRBJ2-5, the complete variable domain reads GAGVSQSPSNKVTEKGKDVELRCDPISGHTALYWYRQSLGQGLEFLIYFQGNSAPDKSGLPSDRFSAERTGGSVSTLTIQRTQQEDSAVYLCASSFNYGARETQYFGPGTRLLVL.

This clone was found once. The rearrangement links TRBV24-1 to TRBJ2-3; D uncertain. Germline-derived CDR1 and CDR2 are KGHDR and SFDVKD. Trimming cost V 3 bases and J 1 base, with 7 bases left between them. This CDR3 is built from 14 residues. CDR3 bases: TGTGCCACCAGTGATGTGGCCGGCACAGATACGCAGTATTTT. Its translation is CATSDVAGTDTQYF.

The chain recombines TRBV3-1 (or the pseudogene TRBV3-2) with TRBJ2-1, with D possibly matching TRBD2 (7 bases). Trimming took off 6 bases at V and 8 bases at J, with 20 bases between the two ends. This CDR3 has 15 amino acids. Germline loops: CDR1 LGHDT, CDR2 YNNKEL (reference sequence). CDR3 sequence (DNA): TGTGCCAGCAGTAAAACAGGGAGGGGGTTCGATGAGCAGTTCTTC. This sequence encodes CASSKTGRGFDEQFF.

The chain couples TRBV19 to TRBJ2-1; possible D gene TRBD2, 6 bases. The CDR3 totals 16 residues. Trimming took 1 base from V and 0 from J, leaving 10 bases between them. The germline CDR1 and CDR2 sequences are LNHDA and SQIVND (reference sequence). CDR3 nucleotides: TGTGCCAGTAGTATAGGGGACTGGAGCTCCTACAATGAGCAGTTCTTC. It translates to CASSIGDWSSYNEQFF.

The chain joins TRBV7-6 to TRBJ1-2; 9 nucleotides match TRBD1. V trimming: 6 bases; J trimming: 5 bases; junction bases outside the gene matches: 4. Looked up from germline, CDR1 is SGHVS and CDR2 is FNYEAQ. The CDR3 loop spans 13 amino acids. CDR3 region: CASSIGQGYGYTF. The CDR3 coding sequence is TGTGCCAGCAGTATAGGACAGGGGTATGGCTACACCTTC.

The rearrangement links TRBV2 to TRBJ1-4; possibly TRBD1 for D (5 bases). The V gene's germline CDR1 is SNHLY and CDR2 FYNNEI. V shed 3 bases and J shed 6 bases, with 11 bases lying between them. The CDR3 is 14 residues long. The CDR3 DNA reads TGTGCCAGCAGTGATCCGGGGACCTATGAAAAACTGTTTTTT. This encodes CASSDPGTYEKLFF.

V and J are TRBV7-6 and TRBJ2-1; TRBD1 or TRBD2 may be the D gene (8 bases each). The CDR3 extends over 14 amino acids. CDR1 and CDR2 (germline): SGHVS, FNYEAQ. V lost 5 bases and J lost 8, with 16 bases in between. CDR3 protein: CASSPGGGRYEQFF. CDR3 DNA: TGTGCCAGCAGCCCAGGGGGCGGGAGGTATGAGCAGTTCTTC. Combining the CDR3 with reference TRBV7-6 and TRBJ2-1 gives the whole variable domain GAGVSQSPRYKVTKRGQDVALRCDPISGHVSLYWYRQALGQGPEFLTYFNYEAQQDKSGLPNDRFSAERPEGSISTLTIQRTEQRDSAMYRCASSPGGGRYEQFFGPGTRLTVL.